This TCR beta chain stems from a study of blood T cell repertoires in COVID-19. The data were produced by immunoSEQ multiplex PCR, yet TCRdb's version contains in-frame clones alone and is incomplete. The data show under 40,000 clones, with 93% seen just once and about 0.85% held by the top ten. Germline CDR1 SGDLS, CDR2 YYNGEE. This CDR3 has 15 residues. Unmatched junction bases numbered 6, after V lost 0 bases and J lost 4 bases. Sequenced input: peripheral blood. The TCR was taken from a male donor with active COVID-19. The gene calls are TRBV9 and TRBJ1-2; 7 nucleotides match TRBD1. In DNA form, the CDR3 reads TGTGCCAGCAGCGTAGCCCCGGACAGGAGCTATGGCTACACCTTC. It yields the protein CASSVAPDRSYGYTF.